This TCR beta chain appears in the sequencing data of a study of blood T cell repertoires in COVID-19. Study in general: Acute and convalescent COVID-19 specimens originated in the United States, Italy and Spain. PBMCs, B-cell-depleted T cells, or T cells were the source of the cDNA or gDNA that made up the material.

Under the authors' procedure: Counts of nucleated cells, estimated from reference gene primer amplification, were obtained. Profiled with immunoSEQ multiplex PCR; TCRdb holds only in-frame clones, not every one. The V and J calls and clone size come from that table; D and trimming were worked out from the DNA. The sample yields around 150,000 clones, 80% to 90% seen once. This CDR3 contains 15 residues. The ends lost 6 bases at V and 5 bases at J; junction bases unmatched: 11. Germline V gene lookup returns CDR1 MDHEN and CDR2 SYDVKM. The sample consisted of peripheral blood. The V and J genes are TRBV28 and TRBJ2-5, with 8 nucleotides matching TRBD2. The source is a human donor in a cohort sampled during active COVID-19. The CDR3 DNA reads TGTGCCAGCAGCCCCGCCGGGCTAGCGGGCGAGACCCAGTACTTC. This encodes CASSPAGLAGETQYF.